Each of the 2 T cell receptor beta chains below was sequenced from the same sample in a study of T cells in Graves' hyperthyroidism and ophthalmopathy. TCR beta CDR3 region amplification was performed from RNA transcripts. A set of HTBI primers served as the primers for a first-round RT-PCR of the TCR CDR3. TCRdb called the multiplex PCR reads again in MiXCR, with one record for every CDR3 protein. Here the sample spans 370,000 or so distinct CDR3 sequences, roughly 14% being singletons. Sequencing was performed on blood. These receptors were obtained from a young woman with Graves' hyperthyroidism that later progressed to Graves' ophthalmopathy.

This clonotype was seen ten or more times. This rearrangement joins TRBV3-1 to TRBJ1-3, with D uncertain. Germline V gene sequence: CDR1 LGHDT, CDR2 YNNKEL (reference sequence). V lost 6 bases, J lost 0 bases, and 12 bases lay in between. The CDR3 runs 15 residues. In DNA form, the CDR3 reads TGTGCCAGCAGTCAGCCGCGGGTCTCTGGAAACACCATATATTTT. Translating it yields CASSQPRVSGNTIYF.

This clonotype has at least ten counts. The chain carries TRBV12-3 or TRBV12-4 and TRBJ1-3, with D possibly being TRBD1 (6 bases). V was cut by 6 bases and J by 0 bases, with 9 bases left in between. The CDR3 contains 14 residues. The CDR3 DNA reads as TGTGCCAGCAGGACAGGCTTCTCTGGAAACACCATATATTTT. Translated: CASRTGFSGNTIYF.